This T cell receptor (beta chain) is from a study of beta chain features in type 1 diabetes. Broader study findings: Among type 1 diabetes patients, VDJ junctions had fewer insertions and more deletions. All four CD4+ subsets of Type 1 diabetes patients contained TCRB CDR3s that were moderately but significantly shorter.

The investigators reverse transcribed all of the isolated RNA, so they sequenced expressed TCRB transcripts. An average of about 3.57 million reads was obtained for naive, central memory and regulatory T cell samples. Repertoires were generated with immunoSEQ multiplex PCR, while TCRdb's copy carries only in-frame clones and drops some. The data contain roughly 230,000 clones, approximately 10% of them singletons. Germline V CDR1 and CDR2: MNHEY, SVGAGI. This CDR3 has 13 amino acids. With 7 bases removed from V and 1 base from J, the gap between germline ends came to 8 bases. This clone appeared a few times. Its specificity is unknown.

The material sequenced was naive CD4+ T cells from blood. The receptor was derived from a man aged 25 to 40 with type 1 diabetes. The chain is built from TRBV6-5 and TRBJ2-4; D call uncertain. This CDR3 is CASTERAKNIQYF. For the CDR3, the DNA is TGTGCCAGCACGGAGAGGGCCAAAAACATTCAGTACTTC.